One and the same sample provided the 5 T cell receptor beta chains below, sequenced in a study of T cells generated in artificial thymic organoids. Semi-nested PCR with reverse primers in the TRAC or TRBC constant regions amplified each chain separately. A single record per CDR3 protein comes from TCRdb applying MiXCR to the 5' RACE reads. The table includes thousands of distinct CDR3 sequences, 15% to 20% detected once. Material for sequencing was naive CD8+ T cells from the thymus. Subset reported: CD3+TCRalphabeta+CD8SP T cells; for blood, CD45RO-CCR7+ naive CD8+ T cells. These receptors were collected from a human donor who gave cord blood stem cells for thymic organoid culture, a cardiac surgery patient who gave postnatal thymus, or a blood donor (not recorded which).

This clonotype has at least ten counts. The chain links TRBV6-5 to TRBJ2-3; the match to TRBD1 covers 10 bases. This CDR3 region has 17 residues. Losses at the gene ends were 4 bases for V and 4 bases for J; bases not matched to a gene: 11. CDR1 MNHEY and CDR2 SVGAGI come from the germline V gene. The CDR3 DNA follows: TGTGCCAGCAGTTCCCCAACCGGACAGGGGGAGTCAGATACGCAGTATTTT. This sequence encodes CASSSPTGQGESDTQYF.

This clonotype is medium-sized. CDR3 protein: CASSLRAEGDHTDTQYF. The CDR3 DNA is TGTGCCAGCAGCTTGAGGGCGGAAGGCGACCACACAGATACGCAGTATTTT. The chain combines TRBV5-5 with TRBJ2-3; D unclear. Germline V gives CDR1 SGHKS, CDR2 YYEKEE (reference sequence). The CDR3 totals 17 residues. V lost 1 base, J lost 2 bases, and 17 bases lay in between.

In its sample, this clonotype was seen a few times. Compared with germline, one end of the junction differs, possibly owing to a read error. V gene TRBV4-2 combines with J gene TRBJ1-1; D ambiguous. Germline CDR1 is LGHNA and CDR2 is YNFKEQ. The CDR3 runs to 13 residues. CDR3 residues: CASREQGHTEAFF. In DNA form, the CDR3 reads TGTGCCAGCAGAGAACAAGGGCACACGGAAGCTTTCTTT.

Only a few counts were recorded for this clonotype. This clone may be a read error of a much larger clone one base away. The chain combines TRBV7-6 with TRBJ2-3; D unclear. Trimming left V 8 bases short and J 3 bases short, with 9 bases between. The germline V gene encodes CDR1 SGHVS and CDR2 FNYEAQ. CDR3 length equals 12 residues. CDR3 sequence: CASGLGTDTQYF. The CDR3 DNA reads as TGTGCCAGCGGCCTGGGTACAGATACGCAGTATTTT.

This clonotype is deemed medium-sized. This sequence joins TRBV4-3 and TRBJ2-1; TRBD1 aligns across 7 bases. CDR3 length equals 15 residues. Germline assignment: CDR1 LGHNA and CDR2 YSLEER. V trimming: 1 base; J trimming: 6 bases; junction bases outside the gene matches: 6. CDR3 residues: CASSQGTGLTNEQFF. The CDR3 DNA reads TGCGCCAGCAGCCAAGGGACAGGTTTAACCAATGAGCAGTTCTTC.